This T cell receptor beta chain emerged from a study of T cell repertoires in cytomegalovirus infection. General study findings and limits: Cumulated frequencies of public TCR beta families served to identify carriers of CMV plus the relevant HLA. HLA-C-restricted TCR beta clonotypes specific for CMV led the ex vivo response.

The V gene's germline CDR1 is MNHEY and CDR2 SMNVEV (reference sequence). V shed 5 bases and J shed 5 bases, with 15 bases lying between them. The CDR3 consists of 14 residues. A note on this clonotype: Its cognate antigen is unknown.

MiXCR was run by TCRdb on the reads, yielding one entry per CDR3 protein. Of about 830,000 distinct CDR3 sequences detected, 30% to 35% appear once; the ten largest clones hold 9.5% to 15%. Sample: cultured CD8+ T cells from PBMCs, taken from culture after CMV antigen stimulation. The receptor was derived from a human donor in good health (CMV status not recorded). Some clones in this sample may be carry-over from other donors' samples. This chain connects TRBV27 to TRBJ1-2; no clear D gene. CDR3 in amino acids: CASSPGGLSYGYTF. CDR3 coding DNA: TGTGCCAGCAGTCCCGGAGGGCTGTCTTATGGCTACACCTTC.